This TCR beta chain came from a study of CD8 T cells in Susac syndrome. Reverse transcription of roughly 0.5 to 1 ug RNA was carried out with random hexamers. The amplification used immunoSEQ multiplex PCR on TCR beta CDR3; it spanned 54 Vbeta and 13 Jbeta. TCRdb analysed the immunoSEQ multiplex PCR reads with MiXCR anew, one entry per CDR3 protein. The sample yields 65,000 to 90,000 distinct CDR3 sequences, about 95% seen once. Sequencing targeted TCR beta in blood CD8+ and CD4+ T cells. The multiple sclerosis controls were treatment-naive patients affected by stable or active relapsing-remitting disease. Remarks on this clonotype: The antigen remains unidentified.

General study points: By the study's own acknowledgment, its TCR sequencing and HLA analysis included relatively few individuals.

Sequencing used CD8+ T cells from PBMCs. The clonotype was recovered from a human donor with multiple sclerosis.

Written as DNA, the CDR3 is TGTGCCAGCAGTTCAATTACAGGGGTCTACATGAACACTGAAGCTTTCTTT. It yields the protein CASSSITGVYMNTEAFF. J is TRBJ1-1 and V is TRBV11-2, with 7 bases matching TRBD1. Trimming cost V 6 bases and J 0 bases; bases outside gene matches: 13. Germline V gene lookup returns CDR1 SGHAT and CDR2 FQNNGV. The CDR3 has 17 residues.